The 3 T cell receptor beta chains given below trace back to one sample, sequenced in a study of blood T cell repertoires in COVID-19. The protocol was immunoSEQ multiplex PCR, while the TCRdb copy is restricted to in-frame clones and leaves out a portion. This table has approximately 230,000 clones, 65% to 90% appearing once. Material for sequencing was PBMCs or T cells enriched from blood (not recorded which). The receptors were gathered from a man between 40 and 49 years old who had recovered from COVID-19.

V gene TRBV30 combines with J gene TRBJ2-3; 7 bases agree with TRBD1. J lost 5 bases, V lost 8 bases, and 13 bases had no gene match. The CDR3 is made up of 14 amino acids. Germline CDR1 GTSNPN, CDR2 SVGIG (reference sequence). In DNA form, the CDR3 reads TGTGCCGAAGTCCCCAGGGGGTCTGTAGATACGCAGTATTTT. Protein product: CAEVPRGSVDTQYF.

The chain has TRBV2 and TRBJ1-2; no clear D. The CDR3 is 13 residues long. Germline loops: CDR1 SNHLY, CDR2 FYNNEI. V lost 6 bases and J lost 4, with 12 bases in between. As DNA, the CDR3 is TGTGCCAGCAGCGGTGACGGCGGCTATGGCTACACCTTC. Its translation: CASSGDGGYGYTF.

CDR3 DNA: TGTGCCAGCAGTGCCGGGACAGGGGGTGCCGGGGAGCTGTTTTTT. It codes for CASSAGTGGAGELFF. This sequence joins TRBV27 and TRBJ2-2, with 11 bases fitting TRBD1. In germline, CDR1 is MNHEY, CDR2 SMNVEV (reference sequence). The CDR3 totals 15 residues. J lost 6 bases, V lost 5 bases, and 5 bases had no gene match.